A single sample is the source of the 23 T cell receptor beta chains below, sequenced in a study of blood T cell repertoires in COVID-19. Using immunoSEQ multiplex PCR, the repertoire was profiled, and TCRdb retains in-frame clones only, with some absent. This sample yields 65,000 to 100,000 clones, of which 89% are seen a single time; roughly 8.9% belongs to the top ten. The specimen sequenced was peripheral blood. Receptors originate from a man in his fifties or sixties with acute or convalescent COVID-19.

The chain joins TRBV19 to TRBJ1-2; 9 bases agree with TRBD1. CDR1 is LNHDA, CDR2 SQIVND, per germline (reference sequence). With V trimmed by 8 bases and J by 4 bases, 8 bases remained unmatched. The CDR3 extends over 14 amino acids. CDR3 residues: CASSGTGISYGYTF. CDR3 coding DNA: TGTGCCAGTTCCGGGACAGGGATTAGCTATGGCTACACCTTC.

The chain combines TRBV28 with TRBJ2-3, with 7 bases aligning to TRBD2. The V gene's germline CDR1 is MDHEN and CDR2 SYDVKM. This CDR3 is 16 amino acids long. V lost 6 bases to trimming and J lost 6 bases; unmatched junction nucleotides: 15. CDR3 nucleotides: TGTGCCAGCAGCCTCCTGGGGAGGGCGGTTGAGGATACGCAGTATTTT. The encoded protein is CASSLLGRAVEDTQYF.

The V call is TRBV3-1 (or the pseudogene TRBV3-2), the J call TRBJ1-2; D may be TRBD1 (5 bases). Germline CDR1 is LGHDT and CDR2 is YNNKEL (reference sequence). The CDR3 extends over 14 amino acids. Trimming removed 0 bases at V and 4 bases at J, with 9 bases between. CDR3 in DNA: TGTGCCAGCAGCCAAGATCAAGGGGTCTATGGCTACACCTTC. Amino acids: CASSQDQGVYGYTF.

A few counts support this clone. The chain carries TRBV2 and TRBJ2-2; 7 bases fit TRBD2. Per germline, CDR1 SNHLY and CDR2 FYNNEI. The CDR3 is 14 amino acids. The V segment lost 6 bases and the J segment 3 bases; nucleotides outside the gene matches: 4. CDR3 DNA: TGTGCCAGCAGAAGGGACTACTACACCGGGGAGCTGTTTTTT. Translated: CASRRDYYTGELFF.

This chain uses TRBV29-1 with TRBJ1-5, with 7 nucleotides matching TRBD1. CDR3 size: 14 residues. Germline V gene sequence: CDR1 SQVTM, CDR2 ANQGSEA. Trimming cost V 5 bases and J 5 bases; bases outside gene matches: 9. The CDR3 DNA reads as TGCAGCGTTTCAAAGGGGGCCCGTGATCAGCCCCAGCATTTT. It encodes CSVSKGARDQPQHF.

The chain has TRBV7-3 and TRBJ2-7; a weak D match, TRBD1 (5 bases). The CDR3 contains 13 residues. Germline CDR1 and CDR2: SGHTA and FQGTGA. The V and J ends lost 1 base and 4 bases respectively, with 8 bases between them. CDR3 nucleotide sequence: TGTGCCAGCAGCTTAAATCAGGGTTACGAGCAGTACTTC. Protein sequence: CASSLNQGYEQYF. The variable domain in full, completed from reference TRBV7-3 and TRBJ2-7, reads GAGVSQTPSNKVTEKGKYVELRCDPISGHTALYWYRQSLGQGPEFLIYFQGTGAADDSGLPNDRFFAVRPEGSVSTLKIQRTERGDSAVYLCASSLNQGYEQYFGPGTRLTVT.

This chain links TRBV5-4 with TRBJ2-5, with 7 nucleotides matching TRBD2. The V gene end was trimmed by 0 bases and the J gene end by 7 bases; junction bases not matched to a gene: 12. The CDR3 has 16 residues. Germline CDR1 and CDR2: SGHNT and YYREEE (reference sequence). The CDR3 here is CASSLAGARAGVTQYF. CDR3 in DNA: TGTGCCAGCAGCTTGGCCGGGGCCAGGGCGGGGGTGACCCAGTACTTC. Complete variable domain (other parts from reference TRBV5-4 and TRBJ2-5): ETGVTQSPTHLIKTRGQQVTLRCSSQSGHNTVSWYQQALGQGPQFIFQYYREEENGRGNFPPRFSGLQFPNYSSELNVNALELDDSALYLCASSLAGARAGVTQYFGPGTRLLVL.

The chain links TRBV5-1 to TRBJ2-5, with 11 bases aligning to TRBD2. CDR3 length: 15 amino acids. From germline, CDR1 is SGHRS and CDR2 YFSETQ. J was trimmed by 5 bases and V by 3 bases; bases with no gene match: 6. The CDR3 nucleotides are TGCGCCAGCAGCTCGGACTCTAGCGGGGGGGAGACCCAGTACTTC. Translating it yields CASSSDSSGGETQYF.

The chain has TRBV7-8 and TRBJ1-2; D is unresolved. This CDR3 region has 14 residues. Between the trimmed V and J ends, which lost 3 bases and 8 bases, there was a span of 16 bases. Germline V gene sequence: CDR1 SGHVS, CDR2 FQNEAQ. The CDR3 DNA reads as TGTGCCAGCAGCTTTTATCGGCCCTTAGCGGGCTACACCTTC. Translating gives CASSFYRPLAGYTF.

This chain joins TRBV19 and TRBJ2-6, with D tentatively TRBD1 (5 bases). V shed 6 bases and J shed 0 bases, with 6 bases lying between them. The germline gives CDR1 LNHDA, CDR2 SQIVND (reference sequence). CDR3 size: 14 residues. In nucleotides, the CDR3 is TGTGCCAGTAGGCAGGGCTCTGGGGCCAACGTCCTGACTTTC. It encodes CASRQGSGANVLTF.

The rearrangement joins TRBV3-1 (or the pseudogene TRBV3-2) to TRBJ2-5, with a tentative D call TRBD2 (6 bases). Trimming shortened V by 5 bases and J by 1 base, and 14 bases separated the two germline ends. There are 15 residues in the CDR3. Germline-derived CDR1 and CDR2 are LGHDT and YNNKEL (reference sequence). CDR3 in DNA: TGTGCCAGCAGCAGGGACTTAGCGACCCAAGAGACCCAGTACTTC. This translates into CASSRDLATQETQYF.

The CDR3 region has the DNA TGTGCCACCAGCAGAGTAGGGGCCGGGGAGCTGTTTTTT. Translated, it gives CATSRVGAGELFF. The gene calls are TRBV15 and TRBJ2-2; possible D gene TRBD1, 5 bases. Germline V lookup: CDR1 LNHNV, CDR2 YYDKDF (reference sequence). CDR3 length: 13 amino acids. V lost 1 base and J lost 6, with 6 bases in between.

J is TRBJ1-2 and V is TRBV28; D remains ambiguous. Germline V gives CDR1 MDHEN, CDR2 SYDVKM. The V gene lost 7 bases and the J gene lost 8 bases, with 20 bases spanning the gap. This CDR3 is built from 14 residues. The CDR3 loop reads CASTFGRGWEGYTF. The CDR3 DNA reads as TGTGCCAGCACGTTCGGTAGAGGATGGGAGGGCTACACCTTC.

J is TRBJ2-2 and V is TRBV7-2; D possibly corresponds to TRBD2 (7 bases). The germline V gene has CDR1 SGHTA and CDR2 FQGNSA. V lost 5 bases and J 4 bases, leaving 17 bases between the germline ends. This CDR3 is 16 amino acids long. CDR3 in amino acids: CASSLPRGGATGELFF. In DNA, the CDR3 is TGTGCCAGCAGCCTCCCTCGTGGGGGGGCCACCGGGGAGCTGTTTTTT.

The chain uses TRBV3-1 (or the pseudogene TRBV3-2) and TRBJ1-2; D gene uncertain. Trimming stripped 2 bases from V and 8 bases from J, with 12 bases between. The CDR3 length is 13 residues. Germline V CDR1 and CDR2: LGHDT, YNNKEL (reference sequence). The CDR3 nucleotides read TGTGCCAGCAGCCAACCGGGGAAAGGAGGCTACACCTTC. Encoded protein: CASSQPGKGGYTF.

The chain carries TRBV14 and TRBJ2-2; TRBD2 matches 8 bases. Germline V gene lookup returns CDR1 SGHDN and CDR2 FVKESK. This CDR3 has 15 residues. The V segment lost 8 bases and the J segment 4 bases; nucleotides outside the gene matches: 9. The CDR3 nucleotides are TGTGCCAGCGGTACGAGCGGGGGAGCCACCGGGGAGCTGTTTTTT. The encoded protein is CASGTSGGATGELFF. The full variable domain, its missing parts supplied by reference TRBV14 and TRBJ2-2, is EAGVTQFPSHSVIEKGQTVTLRCDPISGHDNLYWYRRVMGKEIKFLLHFVKESKQDESGMPNNRFLAERTGGTYSTLKVQPAELEDSGVYFCASGTSGGATGELFFGEGSRLTVL.

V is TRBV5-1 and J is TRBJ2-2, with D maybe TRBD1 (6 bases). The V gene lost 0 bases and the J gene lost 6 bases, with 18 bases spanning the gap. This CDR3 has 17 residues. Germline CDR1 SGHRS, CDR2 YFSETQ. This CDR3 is CASSLVGTLQGAGELFF. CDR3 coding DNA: TGCGCCAGCAGCTTGGTTGGGACACTTCAAGGGGCCGGGGAGCTGTTTTTT.

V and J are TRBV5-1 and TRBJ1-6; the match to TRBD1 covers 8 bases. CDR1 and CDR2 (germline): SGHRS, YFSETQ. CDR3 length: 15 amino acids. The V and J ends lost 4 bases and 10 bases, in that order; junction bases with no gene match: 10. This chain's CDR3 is CASSRGQTGESPLHF. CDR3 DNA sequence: TGCGCCAGCAGCAGGGGTCAGACAGGGGAATCACCCCTCCACTTT.

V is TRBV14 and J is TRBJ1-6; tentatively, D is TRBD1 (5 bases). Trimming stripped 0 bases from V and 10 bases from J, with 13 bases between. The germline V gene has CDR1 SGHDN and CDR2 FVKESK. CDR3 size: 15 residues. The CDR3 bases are TGTGCCAGCAGCCAAGAAAAGCAGGGATGGTCACCCCTCCACTTT. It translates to CASSQEKQGWSPLHF. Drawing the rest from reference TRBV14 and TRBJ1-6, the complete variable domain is EAGVTQFPSHSVIEKGQTVTLRCDPISGHDNLYWYRRVMGKEIKFLLHFVKESKQDESGMPNNRFLAERTGGTYSTLKVQPAELEDSGVYFCASSQEKQGWSPLHFGNGTRLTVT.

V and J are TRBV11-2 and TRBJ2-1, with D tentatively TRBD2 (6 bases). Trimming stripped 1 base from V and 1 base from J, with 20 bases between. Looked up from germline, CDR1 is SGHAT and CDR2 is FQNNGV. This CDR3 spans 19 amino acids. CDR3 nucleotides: TGTGCCAGCAGCTTAGCAGTGGCGGGGCGGCCCCCATCCTACAATGAGCAGTTCTTC. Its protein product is CASSLAVAGRPPSYNEQFF.

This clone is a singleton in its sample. The CDR3 is CASSFDRVNTGELFF. The CDR3 nucleotides read TGTGCCAGCAGTTTCGACAGGGTAAACACCGGGGAGCTGTTTTTT. This chain connects TRBV6-5 to TRBJ2-2; TRBD1 aligns across 7 bases. This CDR3 is built from 15 residues. Unmatched junction bases numbered 4, after V lost 4 bases and J lost 2 bases. Germline V gene data show CDR1 as MNHEY and CDR2 as SVGAGI.

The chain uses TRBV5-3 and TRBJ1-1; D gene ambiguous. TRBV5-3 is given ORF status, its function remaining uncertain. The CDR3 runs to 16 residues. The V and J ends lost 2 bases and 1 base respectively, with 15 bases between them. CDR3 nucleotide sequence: TGTGCCAGAAGCTTCGAGTATGAGGAGGAGAACACTGAAGCTTTCTTT. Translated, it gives CARSFEYEEENTEAFF.

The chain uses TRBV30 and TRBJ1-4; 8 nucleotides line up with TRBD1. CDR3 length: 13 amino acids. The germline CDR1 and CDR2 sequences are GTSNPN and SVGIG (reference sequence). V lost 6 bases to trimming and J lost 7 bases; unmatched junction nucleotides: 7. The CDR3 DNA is TGTGCCTGTGACAGGGGATTAAGTGAAAAACTGTTTTTT. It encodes CACDRGLSEKLFF. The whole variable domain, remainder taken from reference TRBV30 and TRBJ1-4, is SQTIHQWPATLVQPVGSPLSLECTVEGTSNPNLYWYRQAAGRGLQLLFYSVGIGQISSEVPQNLSASRPQDRQFILSSKKLLLSDSGFYLCACDRGLSEKLFFGSGTQLSVL.